These T cell receptor beta chains were read from a single sample in a study of shared clonotypes between healthy human individuals. Only in-frame clones appear in the TCRdb table, and some are missing; sequencing was by immunoSEQ multiplex PCR. The table shows 2 million to 2.5 million clones, with around 92% occurring only once. What was sequenced was naive CD4+ T cells from PBMCs. Source of these receptors: a man in his late teens or twenties in good health. Some clones in this sample may be carry-over from other donors' samples. Both conserved end residues are part of each CDR3. The order of the fields is J gene, clone size, V gene, D gene, CDR3 DNA, CDR3 protein. The D gene is left open where the match is weak. Clone size, where shown, is once, few, many, or a class for clones that have expanded.

j_gene: TRBJ1-3; abundance: .; v_gene: TRBV28; d_gene: .; CDR3nt: TGTGCCAGCAGTTATACAGGAGTACGTGGAAACACCATATATTTT; CDR3aa: CASSYTGVRGNTIYF
j_gene: TRBJ2-1; abundance: .; v_gene: TRBV9; d_gene: .; CDR3nt: TGTGCCAGCAGCGTAATACTAAGCGGGGAGCAGTTCTTC; CDR3aa: CASSVILSGEQFF
j_gene: TRBJ2-7; abundance: .; v_gene: TRBV30; d_gene: .; CDR3nt: TGTGCCTGGAGTAGAGACATCGGACTCTCGGGGACCTACGAGCAGTACTTC; CDR3aa: CAWSRDIGLSGTYEQYF
j_gene: TRBJ2-1; abundance: .; v_gene: TRBV9; d_gene: .; CDR3nt: TGTGCCAGCAGCGGGCGGGCAGGAAGGAATGAGCAGTTCTTC; CDR3aa: CASSGRAGRNEQFF
j_gene: TRBJ2-1; abundance: .; v_gene: TRBV6-5; d_gene: .; CDR3nt: TGTGCCAGCAGTCTTCTGGGACCTCACAATGAGCAGTTCTTC; CDR3aa: CASSLLGPHNEQFF
j_gene: TRBJ2-5; abundance: .; v_gene: TRBV11-2; d_gene: TRBD2; CDR3nt: TGTGCCAGCAGCTCTGGGACTAGGCTTGAGACCCAGTACTTC; CDR3aa: CASSSGTRLETQYF
j_gene: TRBJ1-5; abundance: .; v_gene: TRBV21-1; d_gene: .; CDR3nt: TGTGCCAGCAGCAAAGAGGCGGGACAGCATAGCAATCAGCCCCAGCATTTT; CDR3aa: CASSKEAGQHSNQPQHF
j_gene: TRBJ1-2; abundance: .; v_gene: TRBV7-9; d_gene: TRBD1; CDR3nt: TGTGCCAGCAGCTCGAGGGGGCTCAATGGCTACACCTTC; CDR3aa: CASSSRGLNGYTF
j_gene: TRBJ2-3; abundance: once; v_gene: TRBV9; d_gene: TRBD2; CDR3nt: TGTGCCAGCAGCGTAGACGGGGGGAGCACAGATACGCAGTATTTT; CDR3aa: CASSVDGGSTDTQYF
j_gene: TRBJ2-5; abundance: .; v_gene: TRBV9; d_gene: TRBD1; CDR3nt: TGTGCCAGCAGCATCCAGGGGGCAGAGACCCAGTACTTC; CDR3aa: CASSIQGAETQYF
j_gene: TRBJ2-3; abundance: .; v_gene: TRBV5-6; d_gene: .; CDR3nt: TGTGCCAGCAGCTCCGGTACTAGAGCTAGCACAGATACGCAGTATTTT; CDR3aa: CASSSGTRASTDTQYF
j_gene: TRBJ2-7; abundance: .; v_gene: TRBV5-5; d_gene: TRBD1; CDR3nt: TGTGCCAGCAGCCCTCGGACAGGGGGCCTAGAAAAGTACGAGCAGTACTTC; CDR3aa: CASSPRTGGLEKYEQYF
j_gene: TRBJ1-2; abundance: .; v_gene: TRBV6-1; d_gene: .; CDR3nt: TGTGCCAGCAGGCCGGGCGGGGTAGTTAACTATGGCTACACCTTC; CDR3aa: CASRPGGVVNYGYTF
j_gene: TRBJ2-3; abundance: .; v_gene: TRBV5-1; d_gene: TRBD2; CDR3nt: TGCGCCAGCAGCTTGCTAGCGGACACAGATACGCAGTATTTT; CDR3aa: CASSLLADTDTQYF
j_gene: TRBJ2-2; abundance: .; v_gene: TRBV19; d_gene: TRBD1; CDR3nt: TGTGCCAGTAGTATTATGTGGGGACAGGGGAACACCGGGGAGCTGTTTTTT; CDR3aa: CASSIMWGQGNTGELFF
j_gene: TRBJ2-3; abundance: .; v_gene: TRBV21-1; d_gene: .; CDR3nt: TGTGCCAGCAGCAAAGGCGGGAAATGCACAGATACGCAGTATTTT; CDR3aa: CASSKGGKCTDTQYF